This TCR beta chain is drawn from a study of blood T cells in healthy people across ages (dated by TCRdb to between 2014 and 2017). For the study in its entirety: Template switching captured roughly one uniquely barcoded TCR beta cDNA molecule per two T cells in model experiments. Using deep sequencing normalized with unique cDNA molecular identifiers, the study measured how TCR beta repertoire diversity changes with age. Donors were grouped into four age groups: young (average roughly 17 years), middle-aged (under 40), aged (around 60) and long-lived (less than 85). To avoid experimental bias, donors of different ages were randomly spread across the sequencing lanes. For two donors (one aged 18 to 29 and one aged 80 or older), the study analyzed two additional independent replicas of 1 million unique cDNA reads from the same blood draw. Study-level results and caveats: Observed TCR beta diversity correlated strongly with the percentage of naive T cells measured by flow cytometry. Estimates of total diversity based on one million sequenced T cells were considered lower bounds and underestimates. Because donor CMV infection status was unknown, age-related changes in expanded clonotypes were potentially confounded. Compared with the aged group, the long-lived group had more naive CD4+ T cells, fewer expanded clones and increased TCR diversity, suggesting age selection. Conclusive comparison of naive and antigen-experienced compartments was prevented by the profiling of bulk unsorted PBMCs. Observed TCR beta diversity per million T cells fell roughly linearly with age, and a significant reduction was already apparent by age around 39.

According to the germline V gene, CDR1 reads SGHRS and CDR2 reads YFSETQ. V lost 5 bases and J lost 0 bases; the stretch between them is 6 bases long. Taken from cysteine to phenylalanine, the CDR3 has 13 residues. Only the CDR3 portion is preserved as DNA: 39 bases, with reading frame beginning at the first base. Remarks on this clonotype: Its binding antigen is unknown. No base quality values were provided; no much bigger clone lies one nucleotide off.

The roughly 42 donors, aged roughly 6 to 95 years, were systemically healthy Caucasian individuals from Russia. Around 9.9 milliliters of peripheral blood were collected from each donor into EDTA-treated Vacutainer tubes. Ficoll-Paque density-gradient centrifugation was used to isolate PBMCs, with at least 7 million per sample. Trizol reagent was used to extract total RNA from the PBMCs, yielding at least 5 micrograms per sample. For every donor, an aliquot of PBMCs went through flow cytometry to measure the percentages of naive CD45RAhigh/CD27high T cells. Libraries came from 5' RACE. A second roughly 6 to 12 cycle PCR used a sample-barcoded 5' primer and a J-beta primer mix. Each TCR beta cDNA molecule received a unique molecular identifier from a template-switch 5' adaptor carrying 12 random nucleotides. Each sample yielded at least 3 million CDR3-containing paired-end reads. First-strand cDNA was synthesized from all RNA with the Mint cDNA synthesis kit, primed by a TRBC-specific oligonucleotide. Following uracil-DNA glycosylase treatment, a first 18-cycle PCR with universal primers M1SS and BC2_uni_R was performed on all cDNA. On the authors' methods: For normalization, 1 million high-quality reads, each with a distinct molecular identifier, were randomly selected from each sample. Instead of being binned into consensus sequences, reads that shared molecular identifiers were thrown out. MiTCR, with a Q25 quality threshold and the strictest error-elimination algorithm, was used for CDR3 identification, clonotype clustering and error correction. A nonparametric unseen species model with Euler transformation was used to estimate a lower bound on total TCR beta diversity. Clones were called with MiXCR by TCRdb after fastp trimmed the public reads at Q25, and only in-frame beta chains were retained. Each entry merges the rows of one CDR3 protein and shows their most common DNA and genes. The V and J calls and clone size are TCRdb's, not the authors'. The sample data list around 1,900,000 distinct CDR3 sequences, and about two fifths of these were observed just once. The ten top clones hold more than 20% of the sample.

The receptor chain draws on TRBV5-1 and TRBJ1-3; a confident D gene designation cannot be given. The receptor's source is a human donor in good health. The sample was blood. DNA sequence: TGCGCCAGCAGAAACTACTCTGGAAACACCATATATTTT. This translates into CASRNYSGNTIYF.